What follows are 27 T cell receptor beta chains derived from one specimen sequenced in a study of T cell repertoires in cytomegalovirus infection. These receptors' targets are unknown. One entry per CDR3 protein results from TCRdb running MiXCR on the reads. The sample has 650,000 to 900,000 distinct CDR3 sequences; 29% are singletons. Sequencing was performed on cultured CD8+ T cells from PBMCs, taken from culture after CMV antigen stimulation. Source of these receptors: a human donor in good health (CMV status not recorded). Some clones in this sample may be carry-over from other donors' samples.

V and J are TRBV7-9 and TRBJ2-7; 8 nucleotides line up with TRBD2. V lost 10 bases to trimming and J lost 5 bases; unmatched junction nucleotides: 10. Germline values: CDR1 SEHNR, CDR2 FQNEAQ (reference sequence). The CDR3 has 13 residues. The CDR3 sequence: CATRTGTSHEQYF. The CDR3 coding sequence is TGTGCCACAAGAACCGGGACTAGTCACGAGCAGTACTTC.

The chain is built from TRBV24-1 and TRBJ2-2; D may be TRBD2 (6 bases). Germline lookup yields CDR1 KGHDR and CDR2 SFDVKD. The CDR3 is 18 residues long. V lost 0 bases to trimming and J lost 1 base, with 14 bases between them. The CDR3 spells CATSDLRGGGLNTGELFF. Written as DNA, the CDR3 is TGTGCCACCAGTGATTTGAGAGGTGGGGGACTGAACACCGGGGAGCTGTTTTTT.

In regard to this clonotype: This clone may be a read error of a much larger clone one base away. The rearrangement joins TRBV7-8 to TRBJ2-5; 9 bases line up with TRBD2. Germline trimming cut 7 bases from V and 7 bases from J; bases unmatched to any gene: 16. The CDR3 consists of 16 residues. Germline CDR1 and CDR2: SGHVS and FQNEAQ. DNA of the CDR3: TGTGCCAGCATCATCCGGCGGGGGGGCATCGGAGGGACCCAGTACTTC. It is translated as CASIIRRGGIGGTQYF.

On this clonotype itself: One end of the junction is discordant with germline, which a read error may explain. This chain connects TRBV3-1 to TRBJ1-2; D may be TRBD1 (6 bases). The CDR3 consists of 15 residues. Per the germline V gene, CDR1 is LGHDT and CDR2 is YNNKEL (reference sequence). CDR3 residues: CASSQEADRLYGYTF. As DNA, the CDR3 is TGTGCCAGCAGTCAAGAGGCCGACAGGCTCTATGGCTACACCTTC.

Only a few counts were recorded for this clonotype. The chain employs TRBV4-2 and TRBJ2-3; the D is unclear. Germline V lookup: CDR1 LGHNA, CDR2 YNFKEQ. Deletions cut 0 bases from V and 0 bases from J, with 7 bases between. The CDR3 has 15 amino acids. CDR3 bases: TGTGCCAGCAGCCAAGATCCCACTAGCACAGATACGCAGTATTTT. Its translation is CASSQDPTSTDTQYF.

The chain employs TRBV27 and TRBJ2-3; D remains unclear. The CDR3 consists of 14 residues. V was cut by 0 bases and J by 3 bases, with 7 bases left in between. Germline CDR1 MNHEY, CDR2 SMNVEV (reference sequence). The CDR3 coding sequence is TGTGCCAGCAGTTTATCACGGATGACAGATACGCAGTATTTT. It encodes CASSLSRMTDTQYF.

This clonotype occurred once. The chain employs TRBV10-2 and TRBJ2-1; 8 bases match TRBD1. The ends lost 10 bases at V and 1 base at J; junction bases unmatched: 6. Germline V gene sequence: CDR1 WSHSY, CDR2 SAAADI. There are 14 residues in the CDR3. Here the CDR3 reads CATSTGESYNEQFF. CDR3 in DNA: TGCGCCACCTCGACAGGGGAATCCTACAATGAGCAGTTCTTC.

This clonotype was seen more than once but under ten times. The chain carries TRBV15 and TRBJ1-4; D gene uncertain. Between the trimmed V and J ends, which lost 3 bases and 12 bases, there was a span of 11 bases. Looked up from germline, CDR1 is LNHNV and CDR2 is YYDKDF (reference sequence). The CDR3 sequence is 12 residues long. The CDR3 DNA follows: TGTGCCACCAGCAGGGGTGCTGAGGAACTGTTTTTT. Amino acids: CATSRGAEELFF.

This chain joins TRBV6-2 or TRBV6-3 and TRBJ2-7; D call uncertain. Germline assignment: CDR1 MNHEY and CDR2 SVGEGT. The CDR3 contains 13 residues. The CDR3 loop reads CASSHSISYEQYV. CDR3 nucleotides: TGTGCCAGCAGTCACTCGATCTCCTACGAGCAGTACGTC.

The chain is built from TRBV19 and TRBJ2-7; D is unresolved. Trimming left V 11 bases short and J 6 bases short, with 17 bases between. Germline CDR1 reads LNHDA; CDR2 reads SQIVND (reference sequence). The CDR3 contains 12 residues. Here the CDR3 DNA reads TGTGCCCCGCCCAGAGGAAGATCCGAGCAGTACTTC. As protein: CAPPRGRSEQYF.

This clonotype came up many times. This CDR3 reads CASSPTGLGTDTQYF. The CDR3 DNA sequence: TGTGCCAGCAGCCCGACAGGGTTGGGCACAGATACGCAGTATTTT. The V call is TRBV7-8, the J call TRBJ2-3; 7 bases fit TRBD1. Germline-derived CDR1 and CDR2 are SGHVS and FQNEAQ. V trimming: 5 bases; J trimming: 1 base; junction bases outside the gene matches: 6. CDR3 length equals 15 residues.

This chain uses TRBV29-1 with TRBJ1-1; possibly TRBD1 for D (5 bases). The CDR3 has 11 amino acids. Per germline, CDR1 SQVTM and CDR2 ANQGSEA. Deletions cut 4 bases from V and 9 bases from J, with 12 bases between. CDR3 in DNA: TGCAGCGTTGGGGACGGCCCTAAAGCTTTCTTT. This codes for CSVGDGPKAFF.

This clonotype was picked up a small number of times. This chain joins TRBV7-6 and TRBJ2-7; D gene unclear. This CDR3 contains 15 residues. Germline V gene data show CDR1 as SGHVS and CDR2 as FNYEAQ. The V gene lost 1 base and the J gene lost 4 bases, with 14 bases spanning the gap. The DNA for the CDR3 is TGTGCCAGCAGCTTAGAAATGGCGTCCTTATACGAGCAGTACTTC. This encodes CASSLEMASLYEQYF.

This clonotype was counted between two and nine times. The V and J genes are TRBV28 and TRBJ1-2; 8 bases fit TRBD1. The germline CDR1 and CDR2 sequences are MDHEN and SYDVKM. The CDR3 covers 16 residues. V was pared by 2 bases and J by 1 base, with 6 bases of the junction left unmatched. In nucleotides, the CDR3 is TGTGCCAGCAGTTTAGCCCAGGGGGCCCGTAACTATGGCTACACCTTC. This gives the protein CASSLAQGARNYGYTF.

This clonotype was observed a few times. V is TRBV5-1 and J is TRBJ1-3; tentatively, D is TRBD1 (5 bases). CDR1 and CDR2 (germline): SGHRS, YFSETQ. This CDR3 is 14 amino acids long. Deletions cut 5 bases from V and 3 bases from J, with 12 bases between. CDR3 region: CASSYDSHGNTIYF. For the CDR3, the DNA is TGCGCCAGCAGTTATGACAGCCATGGAAACACCATATATTTT.

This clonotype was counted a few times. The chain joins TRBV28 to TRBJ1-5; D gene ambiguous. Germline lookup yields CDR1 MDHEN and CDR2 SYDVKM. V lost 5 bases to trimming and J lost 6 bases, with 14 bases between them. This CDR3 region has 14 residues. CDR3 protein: CASSSWEFTQPQHF. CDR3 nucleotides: TGTGCCAGCAGTAGCTGGGAGTTCACTCAGCCCCAGCATTTT.

This CDR3 reads CASSSGHYEQYF. The DNA for the CDR3 is TGTGCCAGCAGCTCCGGACACTACGAGCAGTACTTC. The chain combines TRBV7-9 with TRBJ2-7; TRBD1 is a possible D gene (5 bases). The CDR3 is 12 amino acids. Germline CDR1 and CDR2: SEHNR and FQNEAQ (reference sequence). Trimming left V 4 bases short and J 3 bases short, with 7 bases between.

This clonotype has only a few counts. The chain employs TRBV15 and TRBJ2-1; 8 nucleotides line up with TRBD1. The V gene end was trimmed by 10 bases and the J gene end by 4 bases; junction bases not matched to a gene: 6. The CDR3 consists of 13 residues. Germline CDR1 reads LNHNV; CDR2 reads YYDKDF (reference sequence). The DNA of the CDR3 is TGTGCCATTCGGACAGGGCAGTACAATGAGCAGTTCTTC. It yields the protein CAIRTGQYNEQFF.

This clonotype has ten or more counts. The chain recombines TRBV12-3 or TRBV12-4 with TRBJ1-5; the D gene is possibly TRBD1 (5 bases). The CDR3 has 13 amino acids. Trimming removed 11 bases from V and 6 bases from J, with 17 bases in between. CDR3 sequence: CAVRSGFGQPQHF. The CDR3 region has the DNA TGTGCCGTAAGATCAGGGTTCGGTCAGCCCCAGCATTTT.

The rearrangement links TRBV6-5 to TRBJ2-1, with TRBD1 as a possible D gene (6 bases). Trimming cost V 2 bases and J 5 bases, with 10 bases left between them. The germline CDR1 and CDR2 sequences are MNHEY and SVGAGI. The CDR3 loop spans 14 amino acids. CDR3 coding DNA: TGTGCCAGCAGTTACACGGACAGCAACAATGAGCAGTTCTTC. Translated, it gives CASSYTDSNNEQFF.

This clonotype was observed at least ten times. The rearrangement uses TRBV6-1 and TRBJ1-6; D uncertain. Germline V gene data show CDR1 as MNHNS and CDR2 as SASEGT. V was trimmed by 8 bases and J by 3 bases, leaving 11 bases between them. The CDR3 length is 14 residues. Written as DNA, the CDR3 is TGTGCCAGCCCGTCTGGTTTCTATAATTCACCCCTCCACTTT. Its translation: CASPSGFYNSPLHF.

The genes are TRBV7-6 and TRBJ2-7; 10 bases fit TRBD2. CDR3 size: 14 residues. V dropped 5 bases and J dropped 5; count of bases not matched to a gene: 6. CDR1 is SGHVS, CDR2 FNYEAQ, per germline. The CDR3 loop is CASSIGLAENEQYF. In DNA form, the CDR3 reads TGTGCCAGCAGCATCGGACTAGCGGAGAACGAGCAGTACTTC.

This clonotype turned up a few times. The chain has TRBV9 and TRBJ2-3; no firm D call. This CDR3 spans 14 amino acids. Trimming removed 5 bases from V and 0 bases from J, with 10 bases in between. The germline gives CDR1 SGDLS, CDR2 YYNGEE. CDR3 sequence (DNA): TGTGCCAGCAGAAGTATTACTAGCACAGATACGCAGTATTTT. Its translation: CASRSITSTDTQYF.

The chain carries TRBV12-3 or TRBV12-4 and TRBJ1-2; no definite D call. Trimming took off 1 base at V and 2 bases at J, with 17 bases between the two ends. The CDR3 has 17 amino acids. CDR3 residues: CASSLGIYPTGNYGYTF. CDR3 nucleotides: TGTGCCAGCAGTTTAGGGATCTATCCGACTGGAAACTATGGCTACACCTTC.

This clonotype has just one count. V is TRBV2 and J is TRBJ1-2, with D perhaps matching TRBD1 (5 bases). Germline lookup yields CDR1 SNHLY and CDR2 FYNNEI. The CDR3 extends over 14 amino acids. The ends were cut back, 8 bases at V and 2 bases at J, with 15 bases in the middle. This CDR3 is CASPGGGVNYGYTF. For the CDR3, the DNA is TGTGCCAGCCCCGGGGGGGGGGTGAACTATGGCTACACCTTC.

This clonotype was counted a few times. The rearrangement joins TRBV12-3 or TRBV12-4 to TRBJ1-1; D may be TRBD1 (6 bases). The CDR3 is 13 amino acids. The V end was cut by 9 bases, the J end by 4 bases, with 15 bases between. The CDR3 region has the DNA TGTGCCAGTCAGGGGAGGGAGGGCACTGAAGCTTTCTTT. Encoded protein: CASQGREGTEAFF.

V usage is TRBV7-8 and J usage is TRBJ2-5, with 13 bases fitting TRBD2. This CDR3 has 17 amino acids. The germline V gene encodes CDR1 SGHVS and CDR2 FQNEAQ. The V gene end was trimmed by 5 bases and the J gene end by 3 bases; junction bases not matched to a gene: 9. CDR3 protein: CASSGRTSGGTKETQYF. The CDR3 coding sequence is TGTGCCAGCAGCGGCCGGACTAGCGGGGGAACAAAAGAGACCCAGTACTTC.